This TCR beta chain was identified during a study of spatial heterogeneity in lung cancer. Study-wide results and caveats: Ubiquitous expanded tumor TCRs were observed in blood more at resection than follow-up.

Time point given: sample taken at primary tumor resection. Whole RNA, isolated from tumor, nontumor lung or frozen PBMC, was sequenced without prior sorting. One entry per CDR3 protein, called by TCRdb with MiXCR from the 5' RACE reads. The table includes tens of thousands of distinct CDR3 sequences, 13% detected once. This clonotype was found a few times. Its target is unknown. The germline CDR1 and CDR2 sequences are MDHEN and SYDVKM. This CDR3 contains 15 residues. Trimming pared 5 bases from V and 0 bases from J, leaving 11 bases between. The chain links TRBV28 to TRBJ1-5; D remains unclear. The sample in question was PBMCs, obtained at surgery. This TCR came from a male donor with early-stage non-small cell lung cancer. The CDR3 loop is CASSPDGNSNQPQHF. CDR3 coding DNA: TGTGCCAGCAGTCCCGACGGAAATAGCAATCAGCCCCAGCATTTT.